One sample yielded the 9 T cell receptor beta chains listed below, sequenced in a study of blood T cell repertoires in COVID-19. The assay was immunoSEQ multiplex PCR, and TCRdb's table has in-frame clones only and misses some. Of 150,000 to 200,000 clones in the sample, around nine tenths are singletons; the top ten hold 5% to 6%. Sequencing was performed on peripheral blood. The receptors derive from a human donor in a cohort sampled during active COVID-19.

This rearrangement joins TRBV7-9 to TRBJ2-7; possible D gene TRBD1, 5 bases. Germline CDR1 reads SEHNR; CDR2 reads FQNEAQ (reference sequence). The CDR3 consists of 13 residues. The ends were cut back, 2 bases at V and 1 base at J, with 6 bases in the middle. This chain's CDR3 is CASSLSGSYEQYF. CDR3 sequence (DNA): TGTGCCAGCAGCTTATCAGGGTCCTACGAGCAGTACTTC.

The chain recombines TRBV5-1 with TRBJ2-7; TRBD1 is a possible D gene (6 bases). This CDR3 has 14 residues. Trimming pared 3 bases from V and 4 bases from J, leaving 14 bases between. Germline CDR1 is SGHRS and CDR2 is YFSETQ. The CDR3, as DNA: TGCGCCAGCAGCTGGACAGTAGGCACTTACGAGCAGTACTTC. It translates to CASSWTVGTYEQYF.

The J gene is TRBJ1-4, the V gene TRBV27, with a possible D match to TRBD1 (5 bases). This CDR3 comprises 16 residues. The V gene's germline CDR1 is MNHEY and CDR2 SMNVEV (reference sequence). Trimming took 5 bases from V and 0 from J, leaving 13 bases between them. In nucleotides, the CDR3 is TGTGCCAGCAGTCCTACGGGACTGGCAACTAATGAAAAACTGTTTTTT. Its translation is CASSPTGLATNEKLFF.

The rearrangement joins TRBV12-3 or TRBV12-4 to TRBJ2-3; tentative D call: TRBD2 (7 bases). The CDR3 has 13 amino acids. Trimming left V 8 bases short and J 2 bases short, with 11 bases between. The CDR3 protein is CASRGAPTDTQYF. The CDR3 bases are TGTGCCAGCCGGGGGGCCCCCACAGATACGCAGTATTTT.

DNA for the CDR3: TGTGCCAGCTCGAATCGGGGATTGAACACTGAAGCTTTCTTT. Translating it yields CASSNRGLNTEAFF. The chain recombines TRBV28 with TRBJ1-1; no definite D call. The V end was cut by 8 bases, the J end by 0 bases, with 13 bases between. CDR1 MDHEN and CDR2 SYDVKM come from the germline V gene. The CDR3 totals 14 residues.

The rearrangement links TRBV5-1 to TRBJ2-3, with D unresolved. V lost 0 bases to trimming and J lost 4 bases, with 6 bases between them. Germline CDR1 and CDR2: SGHRS and YFSETQ. The CDR3 runs 13 residues. The CDR3 here is CASSLAFADTQYF. The CDR3, as DNA: TGCGCCAGCAGCTTGGCGTTTGCAGATACGCAGTATTTT. Full variable domain (missing parts from reference TRBV5-1 and TRBJ2-3): KAGVTQTPRYLIKTRGQQVTLSCSPISGHRSVSWYQQTPGQGLQFLFEYFSETQRNKGNFPGRFSGRQFSNSRSEMNVSTLELGDSALYLCASSLAFADTQYFGPGTRLTVL.

The rearrangement joins TRBV13 to TRBJ2-7, with a possible D match to TRBD2 (5 bases). Germline loops: CDR1 PRHDT, CDR2 FYEKMQ (reference sequence). The CDR3 totals 14 residues. V was pared by 2 bases and J by 3 bases, with 11 bases between. The CDR3 sequence: CASSLTGSLYEQYF. The CDR3 DNA sequence: TGTGCCAGCAGCTTAACGGGGTCCCTCTACGAGCAGTACTTC.

V and J are TRBV7-5 and TRBJ1-6; the table's D call TRBD1 went unverified against the DNA. TRBV7-5 is described as a pseudogene. CDR3 length equals 12 residues. Here the CDR3 reads CVRSSQNSPLHF. The CDR3 DNA follows: TGTGTCAGAAGCTCACAGAATTCACCCCTCCACTTT.

This clone was seen once. The chain links TRBV11-3 to TRBJ2-7, with a possible D match to TRBD2 (5 bases). From germline, CDR1 is SGHNT and CDR2 YENEEA. V was pared by 5 bases and J by 7 bases, with 12 bases between. The CDR3 covers 12 residues. CDR3 protein: CASSPSGEEQYF. CDR3 DNA sequence: TGTGCCAGCAGCCCCTCCGGGGAGGAGCAGTACTTC. The entire variable domain, with the rest obtained from reference TRBV11-3 and TRBJ2-7, is as follows: EAGVVQSPRYKIIEKKQPVAFWCNPISGHNTLYWYLQNLGQGPELLIRYENEEAVDDSQLPKDRFSAERLKGVDSTLKIQPAELGDSAVYLCASSPSGEEQYFGPGTRLTVT.